This TCR beta chain appears in the sequencing data of a study of response to subunit inactivated influenza vaccine. TCRdb re-called the RT-PCR reads through MiXCR, storing one row per CDR3 protein. The sample includes around 530,000 distinct CDR3 sequences, 16% of them seen just once. This clonotype was observed once. Trimming at V came to 5 bases and at J to 3 bases, leaving 4 bases not matched to a gene. Looked up from germline, CDR1 is MDHEN and CDR2 is SYDVKM. The CDR3 totals 14 residues. The receptor's source is a man between 50 and 70 years old who received an inactivated influenza vaccine. The sequencing used CD4+ T cells sorted from PBMCs, collected roughly 24 months after vaccination. The chain has TRBV28 and TRBJ2-7; 10 positions agree with TRBD1. In DNA form, the CDR3 reads TGTGCCAGCAGTCACCGGGACAGGGGCTACGAGCAGTACTTC. Translation: CASSHRDRGYEQYF.